These 5 T cell receptor beta chains originate from one sample sequenced in a study of blood T cell repertoires in COVID-19. Assay used: immunoSEQ multiplex PCR; TCRdb lists only in-frame clones, some missing. The repertoire holds under 200,000 clones, with approximately 84% as singletons. Sequencing was performed on peripheral blood. The receptors originated from an elderly woman with acute or convalescent COVID-19.

This clone has more than one count but fewer than ten. J is TRBJ2-3 and V is TRBV12-5; 9 nucleotides match TRBD2. Germline V gene data show CDR1 as LGHNT and CDR2 as FRNRAP. There are 13 residues in the CDR3. Trimming at V came to 8 bases and at J to 5 bases, leaving 5 bases not matched to a gene. CDR3 nucleotide sequence: TGTGCTAGTATTCTTAGCGGGGGAGATACGCAGTATTTT. This gives the protein CASILSGGDTQYF.

This chain uses TRBV5-4 with TRBJ1-6, with TRBD1 matching over 12 bases. V shed 2 bases and J 0 bases; nucleotides not matched to a gene: 9. Per the germline V gene, CDR1 is SGHNT and CDR2 is YYREEE (reference sequence). This CDR3 is 20 amino acids long. The CDR3 DNA is TGTGCCAGCAGCTTTCGCGGGACAGGGGGCTTAAGCTCCTATAATTCACCCCTCCACTTT. Translated: CASSFRGTGGLSSYNSPLHF.

This chain uses TRBV28 with TRBJ1-2, with no clear D. CDR1 and CDR2 from the germline V gene are MDHEN and SYDVKM. Trimming stripped 6 bases from V and 3 bases from J, with 14 bases between. The CDR3 spans 14 residues. The chain's CDR3 is CASSPGRAYYGYTF. The CDR3 nucleotides are TGTGCCAGCAGCCCCGGTAGAGCCTACTATGGCTACACCTTC.

The V and J genes are TRBV12-3 or TRBV12-4 and TRBJ1-2; D is ambiguous. CDR3 length: 12 amino acids. The ends were cut back, 4 bases at V and 2 bases at J, with 5 bases in the middle. The CDR3 region is CASSYTNYGYTF. The CDR3 region has the DNA TGTGCCAGCAGTTACACAAACTATGGCTACACCTTC.

The chain joins TRBV10-2 to TRBJ1-1, with 9 positions matching TRBD1. CDR1 and CDR2 from the germline V gene are WSHSY and SAAADI. This CDR3 has 16 residues. After removal of 4 bases from V and 3 bases from J, the junction contained 9 bases not matched to a gene. For the CDR3, the DNA is TGCGCCAGCAGTGTGGGGCGGACAGGGGAGTACACTGAAGCTTTCTTT. Translating gives CASSVGRTGEYTEAFF.